This T cell receptor beta chain was retrieved from a study of blood T cell repertoires in COVID-19 (dated by TCRdb to 2019 to 2021). Regarding the research as a whole: Samples from collaborators originated in the United States, Italy and Spain and spanned both the acute and convalescent phases of COVID-19. Where HLA class I and class II types were available, the types were taken from metadata supplied by the sample provider, not from assay-based typing. Nearly every sample came with metadata listing a de-identified subject ID, COVID-19 status, age in years and sex. The repertoires were released in a freely available public database meant as a resource for research on the immune response to SARS-CoV-2. The samples were drawn from two sources: the first 160 participants of the ongoing ImmuneRACE study, and 1,200 or so subjects contributed by 6 global collaborators. The material from the prospective study consisted of cDNA or gDNA derived from T cells, B-cell-depleted T cells, or PBMCs. Subjects who had been exposed to COVID-19, were actively infected with it, or had recovered from it provided the deeply sampled blood TCRbeta repertoires that made up the dataset. The full study reports these points: The quantity of clinical and demographic metadata differed by source and by participant and was supplied without curation.

Participants in the prospective study were aged roughly 18 to 100 years, lived in 20 to 25 United States geographic areas, and enrolled through a virtual design. Cohort assignment in the prospective study relied on participant-reported clinical history from a screening survey and a study questionnaire. In the prospective study, mobile phlebotomists collected whole blood, serum and a nasopharyngeal or oropharyngeal swab from each participant. Over a roughly two-month period, participants in the prospective study had the option of providing additional blood draws and questionnaires. Prospective study blood samples were shipped either frozen or at room temperature before DNA extraction. For this clone: Its binding antigen is unknown. Base qualities are not provided; no much larger clone lies one nucleotide away.

The immunoSEQ Assay, a bias-controlled multiplex PCR, was used to amplify TCRbeta CDR3 regions from genomic DNA. The paper's data handling went like this. The number of nucleated cells in each sample was estimated by amplification of reference gene primers within the assay. To quantify the absolute abundance of each unique TCRbeta CDR3 rearrangement, sequence reads were collapsed and filtered. For each sample, productive Simpson clonality was calculated by taking the square root of Simpson's diversity index across productive rearrangements. TCRdb holds this immuneACCESS table with in-frame rearrangements only. Some clones are missing; in checked studies, unresolved V genes explain under half, and the rest has no known cause. Clonal size and the V and J genes are those of that table, whereas D and trimming came from the DNA. The sample table shows a few hundred thousand clones, and 75% to 85% are seen once. The ten largest clones represent 6.5% to 9% of the sample.

The sequence was collected from a woman aged 40 to 50 with acute COVID-19. Material for sequencing was PBMCs or T cells enriched from blood (not recorded which).

The DNA reads as follows: TGTGCCAGCAGCCCGGGAGGGGTTGCAGATACGCAGTATTTT. Its amino acids are CASSPGGVADTQYF. The sequence links TRBV9 to TRBJ2-3, and 8 junction bases match TRBD2. Germline trimming: 4 bases from V, 4 bases from J; junction bases outside gene matches: 5. CDR1 and CDR2 are read off the germline V gene as SGDLS and YYNGEE. Including the terminal cysteine and phenylalanine, the CDR3 comprises 14 residues. The read is trimmed to its CDR3 DNA, 42 bases read in frame from base 1. Full variable domain (CDR3 extended with the reference TRBV9 and TRBJ2-3 proteins): DSGVTQTPKHLITATGQRVTLRCSPRSGDLSVYWYQQSLDQGLQFLIQYYNGEERAKGNILERFSAQQFPDLHSELNLSSLELGDSALYFCASSPGGVADTQYFGPGTRLTVL.